Below, 20 T cell receptor beta chains from the same sample are listed, as sequenced in a study of blood T cell repertoires in COVID-19. Sequencing used immunoSEQ multiplex PCR; TCRdb keeps in-frame clones, though not all of them. Altogether about 98,000 clones are present, about 90% being singletons, with the ten largest covering under 6.5%. The sequencing sample was made of peripheral blood. Receptor source: a woman aged 50 to 60 with COVID-19, enrolled during active disease.

The chain combines TRBV2 with TRBJ2-5; the D gene is possibly TRBD2 (7 bases). Germline CDR1 is SNHLY and CDR2 is FYNNEI. V lost 6 bases, J lost 4 bases, and 9 bases lay in between. The CDR3 sequence is 12 residues long. Here the CDR3 DNA reads TGTGCCAGCAGCGGGGGGCCAGAGACCCAGTACTTC. It yields the protein CASSGGPETQYF.

The chain carries TRBV29-1 and TRBJ2-7; 10 nucleotides agree with TRBD2. The V gene's germline CDR1 is SQVTM and CDR2 ANQGSEA. V dropped 4 bases and J dropped 0; count of bases not matched to a gene: 0. The CDR3 covers 13 residues. The CDR3 DNA reads TGCAGCGTTGCTAGCGGGAGCTCCTACGAGCAGTACTTC. It codes for CSVASGSSYEQYF.

This sequence joins TRBV6-5 and TRBJ1-5; D is ambiguous. The CDR3 runs to 14 residues. The germline V gene has CDR1 MNHEY and CDR2 SVGAGI. Trimming pared 6 bases from V and 4 bases from J, leaving 13 bases between. The CDR3 loop reads CASSYSEDNQPQHF. CDR3 coding DNA: TGTGCCAGCAGCTACAGCGAGGATAATCAGCCCCAGCATTTT.

This clone has more than one count but fewer than ten. The rearrangement joins TRBV11-1 to TRBJ2-1, with D maybe TRBD2 (6 bases). Germline CDR1 SGHAT, CDR2 FQDESV (reference sequence). V shed 4 bases and J shed 0 bases, with 13 bases lying between them. This CDR3 comprises 16 residues. CDR3 coding DNA: TGTGCCAGCAGCTCTGGGGACGGGAGCTCCTACAATGAGCAGTTCTTC. Protein sequence: CASSSGDGSSYNEQFF.

This sequence joins TRBV10-3 and TRBJ2-2, with 10 bases that match TRBD1. This CDR3 is built from 16 residues. V shed 3 bases and J 6 bases; nucleotides not matched to a gene: 7. CDR1 and CDR2 from the germline V gene are ENHRY and SYGVKD. This chain's CDR3 is CAISEGGTGAAGELFF. CDR3 nucleotides: TGTGCCATCAGTGAAGGGGGGACAGGGGCGGCCGGGGAGCTGTTTTTT.

The chain is built from TRBV2 and TRBJ1-1; 9 positions match TRBD1. Germline V gene lookup returns CDR1 SNHLY and CDR2 FYNNEI. The CDR3 covers 15 residues. The V segment lost 3 bases and the J segment 3 bases; nucleotides outside the gene matches: 5. CDR3 in DNA: TGTGCCAGCAGTGACCTTGGGACAGGGTACACTGAAGCTTTCTTT. Protein: CASSDLGTGYTEAFF.

The CDR3 is CASSQDWQGSNTEAFF. As DNA, the CDR3 is TGTGCCAGCAGCCAAGACTGGCAGGGGAGCAACACTGAAGCTTTCTTT. The chain combines TRBV14 with TRBJ1-1; D is possibly TRBD1 (6 bases). Per germline, CDR1 SGHDN and CDR2 FVKESK. There are 16 residues in the CDR3. The V and J ends lost 0 bases and 2 bases respectively, with 13 bases between them. Together with reference TRBV14 and TRBJ1-1, the CDR3 gives the full variable domain: EAGVTQFPSHSVIEKGQTVTLRCDPISGHDNLYWYRRVMGKEIKFLLHFVKESKQDESGMPNNRFLAERTGGTYSTLKVQPAELEDSGVYFCASSQDWQGSNTEAFFGQGTRLTVV.

The V call is TRBV7-9, the J call TRBJ1-2; 7 bases align to TRBD1. The CDR3 sequence is 15 residues long. Germline assignment: CDR1 SEHNR and CDR2 FQNEAQ (reference sequence). Germline trimming cut 4 bases from V and 4 bases from J; bases unmatched to any gene: 9. The CDR3 DNA reads as TGTGCCAGCAGCTCTCCGGGACAGAGCCTCTATGGCTACACCTTC. Its translation is CASSSPGQSLYGYTF.

The V call is TRBV18, the J call TRBJ2-7; 12 bases are a match to TRBD2. Per germline, CDR1 KGHSH and CDR2 LQKENI. This CDR3 is built from 16 residues. Trimming removed 4 bases from V and 2 bases from J; junction bases left unmatched: 6. CDR3 protein: CASSRPGLAGTYEQYF. The CDR3 DNA is TGTGCCAGCTCACGCCCAGGACTAGCGGGGACCTACGAGCAGTACTTC.

The chain joins TRBV6-2 or TRBV6-3 to TRBJ1-4; TRBD1 aligns across 7 bases. Trimming removed 5 bases from V and 7 bases from J; junction bases left unmatched: 19. This CDR3 has 18 residues. CDR1 MNHEY and CDR2 SVGEGT come from the germline V gene. As DNA, the CDR3 is TGTGCCAGCAGTAGGATCCCCTCCCGGGACAGAGGAGGTGAAAAACTGTTTTTT. Translating it yields CASSRIPSRDRGGEKLFF.

This chain uses TRBV13 with TRBJ2-7, with 8 nucleotides matching TRBD1. CDR1 is PRHDT and CDR2 is FYEKMQ in the germline V gene (reference sequence). V trimming: 5 bases; J trimming: 6 bases; junction bases outside the gene matches: 9. The CDR3 consists of 14 residues. The CDR3 sequence is CASSPGQGRGEQYF. The CDR3 DNA sequence: TGTGCCAGCAGCCCCGGACAGGGAAGGGGCGAGCAGTACTTC.

V and J are TRBV5-1 and TRBJ2-5; a possible D gene is TRBD1 (6 bases). V lost 4 bases and J lost 5, with 18 bases in between. CDR3 length: 15 amino acids. Germline V gene data show CDR1 as SGHRS and CDR2 as YFSETQ. The CDR3 protein is CASSMQTGWGETQYF. Here the CDR3 DNA reads TGCGCCAGCAGCATGCAGACAGGTTGGGGGGAGACCCAGTACTTC.

The gene calls are TRBV6-4 and TRBJ1-3; no clear D. This CDR3 region has 14 residues. V lost 7 bases and J 3 bases, leaving 13 bases between the germline ends. Germline assignment: CDR1 MRHNA and CDR2 SNTAGT. CDR3 nucleotides: TGTGCCAGCACTATAATCAGGATTGGAAACACCATATATTTT. Its translation: CASTIIRIGNTIYF.

The rearrangement uses TRBV27 and TRBJ1-6; D might be TRBD1 (5 bases). The CDR3 is made up of 15 amino acids. Germline V gene lookup returns CDR1 MNHEY and CDR2 SMNVEV (reference sequence). V was trimmed by 7 bases and J by 4 bases, leaving 14 bases between them. CDR3 in DNA: TGTGCCAGCAATATACCAGGACAATATAATTCACCCCTCCACTTT. As protein: CASNIPGQYNSPLHF.

V usage is TRBV7-9 and J usage is TRBJ1-1, with D hard to call. The CDR3 contains 13 residues. Deletions cut 3 bases from V and 4 bases from J, with 9 bases between. The germline V gene has CDR1 SEHNR and CDR2 FQNEAQ (reference sequence). CDR3: CASSLLEGTEAFF. The CDR3 DNA follows: TGTGCCAGCAGCTTGCTGGAGGGCACTGAAGCTTTCTTT.

The V and J genes are TRBV12-3 or TRBV12-4 and TRBJ1-1; no clear D gene. The CDR3 spans 13 residues. V was clipped by 2 bases and J by 1 base, with 5 bases between them. CDR3: CASSLLRNTEAFF. CDR3 coding DNA: TGTGCCAGCAGTTTACTCAGGAACACTGAAGCTTTCTTT.

The rearrangement uses TRBV2 and TRBJ1-6, with TRBD1 as a possible D gene (6 bases). The CDR3 totals 15 residues. Trimming pared 1 base from V and 3 bases from J, leaving 7 bases between. Per germline, CDR1 SNHLY and CDR2 FYNNEI. CDR3 amino acids: CASSEGQVYNSPLHF. CDR3 bases: TGTGCCAGCAGTGAAGGACAGGTCTATAATTCACCCCTCCACTTT.

This chain uses TRBV6-1 with TRBJ1-5, with 9 bases matching TRBD1. V shed 2 bases, J shed 7 bases, and the junction held 6 bases outside the gene matches. The germline V gene has CDR1 MNHNS and CDR2 SASEGT. This CDR3 spans 15 amino acids. The CDR3 loop reads CASSEFGQGIQPQHF. DNA of the CDR3: TGTGCCAGCAGTGAATTCGGACAGGGGATACAGCCCCAGCATTTT.

This chain links TRBV3-1 (or the pseudogene TRBV3-2) with TRBJ1-1; the D gene is possibly TRBD1 (5 bases). From germline, CDR1 is LGHDT and CDR2 YNNKEL (reference sequence). V was shortened by 6 bases and J by 0 bases, with 11 bases between the two germline ends. The CDR3 consists of 14 residues. The CDR3 region has the DNA TGTGCCAGCAGGGACGGGGGACTGAACACTGAAGCTTTCTTT. Its protein product is CASRDGGLNTEAFF.

The chain joins TRBV9 to TRBJ2-1; 10 bases are shared with TRBD2. With 0 bases clipped from V and 7 bases from J, the junction kept 4 bases outside the gene matches. Germline V CDR1 and CDR2: SGDLS, YYNGEE. The CDR3 runs to 15 residues. The CDR3 loop is CASSVGGLAHNEQFF. Here the CDR3 DNA reads TGTGCCAGCAGCGTAGGGGGACTAGCGCATAATGAGCAGTTCTTC.